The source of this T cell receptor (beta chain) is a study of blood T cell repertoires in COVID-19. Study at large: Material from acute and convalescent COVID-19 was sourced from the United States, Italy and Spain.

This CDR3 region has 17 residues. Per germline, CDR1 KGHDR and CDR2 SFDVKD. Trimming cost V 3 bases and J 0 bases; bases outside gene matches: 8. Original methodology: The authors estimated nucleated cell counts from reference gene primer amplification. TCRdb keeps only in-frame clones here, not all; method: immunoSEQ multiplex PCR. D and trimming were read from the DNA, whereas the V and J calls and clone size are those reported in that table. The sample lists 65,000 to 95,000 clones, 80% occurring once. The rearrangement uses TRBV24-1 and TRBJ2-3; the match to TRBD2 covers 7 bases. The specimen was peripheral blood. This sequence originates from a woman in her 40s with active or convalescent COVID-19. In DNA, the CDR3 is TGTGCCACCAGTGATGGCGTTAGCGGGCCTAGCACAGATACGCAGTATTTT. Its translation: CATSDGVSGPSTDTQYF.